A single sample gave rise to the 3 T cell receptor beta chains below, sequenced in a study of T cells after yellow fever vaccination. One entry per CDR3 protein, called by TCRdb with MiXCR from the 5' RACE reads. The sample holds some 68,000 distinct CDR3 sequences, about 6% seen once. Sample: CD8+ T cells sorted from PBMCs, taken roughly 46 days after the first yellow fever vaccination. The receptors come from a man aged 18 to 35 who received the YFV17D yellow fever vaccine.

A few counts support this clonotype. V gene TRBV27 combines with J gene TRBJ2-5; D not certain. V gave up 6 bases and J gave up 4 bases, with 12 bases separating them. Germline V gene data show CDR1 as MNHEY and CDR2 as SMNVEV (reference sequence). The CDR3 extends over 13 amino acids. The CDR3 reads CASSPQSRETQYF. The CDR3, as DNA: TGTGCCAGCAGCCCCCAGTCCCGAGAGACCCAGTACTTC.

The chain is built from TRBV6-5 and TRBJ1-5, with a possible D match to TRBD1 (5 bases). The CDR3 contains 15 residues. The V and J ends lost 0 bases and 7 bases respectively, with 13 bases between them. Germline V gene lookup returns CDR1 MNHEY and CDR2 SVGAGI. The CDR3 spells CASSYSGQEGQPQHF. DNA for the CDR3: TGTGCCAGCAGTTACTCGGGGCAGGAAGGACAGCCCCAGCATTTT.

This clonotype came up many times. The chain joins TRBV6-1 to TRBJ1-6; D gene uncertain. The CDR3 consists of 14 residues. V gave up 8 bases and J gave up 5 bases, with 13 bases separating them. Germline V gene sequence: CDR1 MNHNS, CDR2 SASEGT. The CDR3 DNA is TGTGCCAGCCCTGGTAACGCCGATAATTCACCCCTCCACTTT. This gives the protein CASPGNADNSPLHF.